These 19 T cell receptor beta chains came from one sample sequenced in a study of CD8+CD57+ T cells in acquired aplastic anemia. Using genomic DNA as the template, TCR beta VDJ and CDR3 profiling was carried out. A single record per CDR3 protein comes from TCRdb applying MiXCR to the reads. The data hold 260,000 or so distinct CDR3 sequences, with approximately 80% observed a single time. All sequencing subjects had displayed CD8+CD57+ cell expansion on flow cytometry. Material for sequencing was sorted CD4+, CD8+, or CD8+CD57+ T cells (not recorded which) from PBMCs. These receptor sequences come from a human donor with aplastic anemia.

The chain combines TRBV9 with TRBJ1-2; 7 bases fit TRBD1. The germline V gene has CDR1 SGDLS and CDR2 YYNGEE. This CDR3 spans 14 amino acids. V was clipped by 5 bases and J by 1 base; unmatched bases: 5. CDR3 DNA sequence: TGTGCCAGCAGTGGAGGGACAGTTAACTATGGCTACACCTTC. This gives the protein CASSGGTVNYGYTF.

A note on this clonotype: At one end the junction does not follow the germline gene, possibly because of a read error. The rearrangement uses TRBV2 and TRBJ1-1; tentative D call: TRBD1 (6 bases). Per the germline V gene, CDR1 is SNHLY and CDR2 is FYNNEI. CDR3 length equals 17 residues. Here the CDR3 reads CASRGGGRHRQYFGPCF. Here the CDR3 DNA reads TGTGCCAGCAGGGGGGGGGGCAGACATAGGCAGTACTTTGGCCCTTGCTTT.

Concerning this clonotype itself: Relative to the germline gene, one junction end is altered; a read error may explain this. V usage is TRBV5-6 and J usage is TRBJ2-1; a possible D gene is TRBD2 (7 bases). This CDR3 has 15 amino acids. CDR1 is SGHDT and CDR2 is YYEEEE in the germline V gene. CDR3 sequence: CASSLAGASSNEQFF. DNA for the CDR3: TGTGCCAGTAGCTTGGCGGGGGCTTCTTCCAATGAGCAGTTCTTC. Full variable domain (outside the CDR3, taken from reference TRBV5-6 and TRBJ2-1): DAGVTQSPTHLIKTRGQQVTLRCSPKSGHDTVSWYQQALGQGPQFIFQYYEEEERQRGNFPDRFSGHQFPNYSSELNVNALLLGDSALYLCASSLAGASSNEQFFGPGTRLTVL.

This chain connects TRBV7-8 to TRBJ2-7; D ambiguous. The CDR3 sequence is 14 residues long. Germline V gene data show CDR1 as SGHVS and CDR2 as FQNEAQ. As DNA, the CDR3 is TGTGCCAGCAGCTTAGCGGGTAGCTACGGCGCCAACGTCGTC. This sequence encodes CASSLAGSYGANVV.

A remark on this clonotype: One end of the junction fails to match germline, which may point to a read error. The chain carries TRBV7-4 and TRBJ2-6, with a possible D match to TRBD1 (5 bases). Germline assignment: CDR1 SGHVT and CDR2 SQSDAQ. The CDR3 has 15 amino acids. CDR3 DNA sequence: TGTGCCAACAGCCCCTGGTGCTCTGGGGCCACCGTCCTGACTTTC. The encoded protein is CANSPWCSGATVLTF.

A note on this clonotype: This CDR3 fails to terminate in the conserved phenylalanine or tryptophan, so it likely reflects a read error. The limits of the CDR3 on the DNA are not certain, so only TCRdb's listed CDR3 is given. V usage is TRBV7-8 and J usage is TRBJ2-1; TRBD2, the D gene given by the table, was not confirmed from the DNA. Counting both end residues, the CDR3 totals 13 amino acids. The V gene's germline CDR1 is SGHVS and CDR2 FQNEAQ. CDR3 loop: CASSFAGSHEKFY.

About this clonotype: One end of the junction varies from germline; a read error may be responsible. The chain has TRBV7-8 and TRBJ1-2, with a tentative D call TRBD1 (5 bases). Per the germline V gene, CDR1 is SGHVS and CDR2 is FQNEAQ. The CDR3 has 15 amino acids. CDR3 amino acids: CASSFTPDGTSVSSF. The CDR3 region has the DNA TGTGCCAGCAGCTTTACTCCGGACGGGACCTCTGTTTCCTCCTTC.

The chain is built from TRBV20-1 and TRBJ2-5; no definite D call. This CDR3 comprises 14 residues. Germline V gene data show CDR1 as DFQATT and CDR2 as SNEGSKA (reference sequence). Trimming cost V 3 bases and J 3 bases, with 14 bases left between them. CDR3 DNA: TGCAGTGCTAGTCCTCTAACGAGAGAAGAGACCCAGTACTTC. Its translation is CSASPLTREETQYF.

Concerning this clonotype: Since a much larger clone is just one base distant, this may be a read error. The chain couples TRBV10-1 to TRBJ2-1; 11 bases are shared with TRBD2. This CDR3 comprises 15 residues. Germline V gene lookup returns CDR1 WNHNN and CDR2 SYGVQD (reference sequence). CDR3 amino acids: CASSPGTSGIDTQFF. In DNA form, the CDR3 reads TGTGCCAGCAGCCCCGGGACTAGCGGAATAGATACGCAGTTCTTC.

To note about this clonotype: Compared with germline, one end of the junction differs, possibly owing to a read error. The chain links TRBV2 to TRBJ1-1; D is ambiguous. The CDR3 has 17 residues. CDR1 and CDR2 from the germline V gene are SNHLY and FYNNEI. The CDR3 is CASSEEDYHVVNTGAGF. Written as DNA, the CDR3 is TGTGCCAGCAGTGAAGAGGACTATCACGTGGTGAACACCGGAGCTGGCTTT.

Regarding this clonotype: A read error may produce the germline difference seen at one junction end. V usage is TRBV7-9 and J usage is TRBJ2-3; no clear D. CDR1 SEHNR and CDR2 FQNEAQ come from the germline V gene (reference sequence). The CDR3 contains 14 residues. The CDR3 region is CASSLAQRYEQYFF. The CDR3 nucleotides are TGTGCCAGCAGCTTAGCGCAACGGTACGAGCAGTACTTCTTT.

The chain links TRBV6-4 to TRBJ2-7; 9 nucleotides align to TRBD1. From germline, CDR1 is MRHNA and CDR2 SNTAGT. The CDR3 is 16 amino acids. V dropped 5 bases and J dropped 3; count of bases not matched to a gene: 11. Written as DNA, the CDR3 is TGTGCCAGCAGTTACGACCGGACAGGGGCGGTCTACGAGCAGTACTTC. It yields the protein CASSYDRTGAVYEQYF.

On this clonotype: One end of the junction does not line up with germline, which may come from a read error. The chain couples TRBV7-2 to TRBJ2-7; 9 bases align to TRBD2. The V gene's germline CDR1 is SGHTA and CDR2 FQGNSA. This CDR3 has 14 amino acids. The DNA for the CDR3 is TGTGCCACCAGCGTACCGGGACTAGCCGATACGCAGTACTTC. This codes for CATSVPGLADTQYF.

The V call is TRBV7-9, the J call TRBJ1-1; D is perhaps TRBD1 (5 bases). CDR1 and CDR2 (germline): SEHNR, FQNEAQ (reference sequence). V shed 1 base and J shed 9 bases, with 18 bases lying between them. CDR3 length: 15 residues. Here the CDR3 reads CASSLDVTEGAKAFF. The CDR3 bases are TGTGCCAGCAGCTTAGATGTGACAGAGGGCGCTAAAGCTTTCTTT.

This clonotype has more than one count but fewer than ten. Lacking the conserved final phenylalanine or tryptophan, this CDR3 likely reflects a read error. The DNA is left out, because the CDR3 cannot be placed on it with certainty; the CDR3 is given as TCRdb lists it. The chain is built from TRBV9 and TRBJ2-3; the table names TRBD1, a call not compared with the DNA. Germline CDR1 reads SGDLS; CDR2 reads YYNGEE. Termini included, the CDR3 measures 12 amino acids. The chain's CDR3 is CASSVLGDKANY.

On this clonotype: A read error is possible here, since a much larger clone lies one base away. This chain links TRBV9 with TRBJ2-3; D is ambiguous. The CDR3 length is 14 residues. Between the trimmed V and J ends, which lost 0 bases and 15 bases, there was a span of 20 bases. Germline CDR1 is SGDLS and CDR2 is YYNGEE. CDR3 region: CASSVASDPQYFYF. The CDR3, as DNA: TGTGCCAGCAGCGTAGCGTCAGATCCGCAGTATTTTTATTTT.

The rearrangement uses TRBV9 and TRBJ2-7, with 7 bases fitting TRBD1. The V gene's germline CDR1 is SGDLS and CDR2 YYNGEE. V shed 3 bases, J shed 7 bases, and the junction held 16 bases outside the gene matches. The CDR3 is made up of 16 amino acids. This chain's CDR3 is CASSAGGQSTDTEQYV. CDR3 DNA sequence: TGTGCCAGCAGCGCAGGGGGACAGAGCACAGATACGGAGCAGTACGTC.

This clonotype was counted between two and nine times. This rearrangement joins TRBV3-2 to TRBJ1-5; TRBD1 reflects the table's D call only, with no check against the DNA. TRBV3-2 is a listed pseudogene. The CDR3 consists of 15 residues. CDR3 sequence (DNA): TGTGCCCGCAGCCAAGTGGCCGGGTTTTCGGAGCCCCAGCATTTT. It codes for CARSQVAGFSEPQHF.

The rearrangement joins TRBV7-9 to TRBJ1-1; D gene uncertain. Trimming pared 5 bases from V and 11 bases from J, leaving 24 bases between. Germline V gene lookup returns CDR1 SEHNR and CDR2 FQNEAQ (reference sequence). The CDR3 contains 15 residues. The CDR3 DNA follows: TGTGCCAGCAGCCCACTCGGAGGAGCGAACATTTTTGCTTTCTTT. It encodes CASSPLGGANIFAFF.